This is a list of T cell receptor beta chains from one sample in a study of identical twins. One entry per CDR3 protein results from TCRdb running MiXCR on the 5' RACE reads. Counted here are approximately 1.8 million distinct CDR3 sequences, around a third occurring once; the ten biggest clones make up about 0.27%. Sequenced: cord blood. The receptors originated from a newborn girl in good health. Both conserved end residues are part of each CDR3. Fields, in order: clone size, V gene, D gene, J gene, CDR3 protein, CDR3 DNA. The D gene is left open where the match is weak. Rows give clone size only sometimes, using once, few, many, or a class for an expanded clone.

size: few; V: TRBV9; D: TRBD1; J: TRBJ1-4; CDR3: CASSVGGQGEKLFF; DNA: TGTGCCAGCAGCGTAGGGGGACAGGGTGAAAAACTGTTTTTT
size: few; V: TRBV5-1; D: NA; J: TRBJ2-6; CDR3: CASSPTGTPVSSGANVLTF; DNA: TGCGCCAGCAGCCCGACCGGGACTCCCGTAAGCTCTGGGGCCAACGTCCTGACTTTC
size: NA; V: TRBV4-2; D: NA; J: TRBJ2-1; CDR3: CASSQEGWTEKYNEQFF; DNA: TGTGCCAGCAGCCAAGAGGGATGGACAGAGAAATACAATGAGCAGTTCTTC
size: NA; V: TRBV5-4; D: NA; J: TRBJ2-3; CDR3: CASSLVRGTASQPSTDTQYF; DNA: TGTGCCAGCAGCTTGGTTAGGGGAACGGCGAGCCAACCTAGCACAGATACGCAGTATTTT
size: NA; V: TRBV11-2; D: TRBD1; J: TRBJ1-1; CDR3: CASSLPRTGGTEAFF; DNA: TGTGCCAGCAGCCTCCCCCGAACAGGGGGCACTGAAGCTTTCTTT
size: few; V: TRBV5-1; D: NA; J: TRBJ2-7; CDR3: CASSLSTGKSYEQYF; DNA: TGCGCCAGCAGCTTGAGCACAGGGAAATCCTACGAGCAGTACTTC
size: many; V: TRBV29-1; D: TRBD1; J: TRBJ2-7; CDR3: CSVLTGGSYEQYF; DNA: TGCAGCGTTTTGACAGGGGGCTCCTACGAGCAGTACTTC
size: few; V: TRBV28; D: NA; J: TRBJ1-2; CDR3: CASSTSPANYGYTF; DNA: TGTGCCAGCAGTACGAGCCCGGCTAACTATGGCTACACCTTC
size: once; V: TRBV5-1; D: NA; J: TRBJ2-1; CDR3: CASSLGETLAYNEQFF; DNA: TGCGCCAGCAGCTTGGGGGAAACACTAGCTTACAATGAGCAGTTCTTC
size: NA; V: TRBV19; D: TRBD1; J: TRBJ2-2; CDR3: CASSSQGVIGELFF; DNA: TGTGCCAGTAGTTCGCAGGGGGTTATCGGGGAGCTGTTTTTT
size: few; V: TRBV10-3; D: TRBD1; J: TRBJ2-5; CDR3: CAISRDRGGETQYF; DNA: TGTGCCATCAGCCGGGACAGGGGGGGGGAGACCCAGTACTTC
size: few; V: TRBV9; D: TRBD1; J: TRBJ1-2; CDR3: CASSVVTGGYGYTF; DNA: TGTGCCAGCAGCGTAGTCACAGGGGGCTATGGCTACACCTTC